The TCR beta chain under discussion was sequenced for a study of blood T cell repertoires in COVID-19. Study at large: T cells, B-cell-depleted T cells, or PBMCs supplied cDNA or gDNA.

In the study's own analysis: By means of reference gene primer amplification, nucleated cell counts were estimated. Sequencing was performed with immunoSEQ multiplex PCR; in TCRdb, only in-frame clones are kept and a portion is missing. V and J calls and clone size follow that table, whereas D and trimming were derived from the DNA. The sample holds 200,000 to 250,000 clones, about 78% seen once. Sequenced material: peripheral blood. The TCR comes from a woman in her sixties or seventies with acute or convalescent COVID-19.

The CDR3 loop reads CASSLGQVYGYTF. The CDR3 coding sequence is TGTGCCAGCAGCTTAGGACAGGTCTATGGCTACACCTTC. V and J are TRBV7-8 and TRBJ1-2, with a weak D call TRBD1 (6 bases). Trimming shortened V by 1 base and J by 4 bases, and 7 bases separated the two germline ends. This CDR3 has 13 amino acids. The V gene's germline CDR1 is SGHVS and CDR2 FQNEAQ.